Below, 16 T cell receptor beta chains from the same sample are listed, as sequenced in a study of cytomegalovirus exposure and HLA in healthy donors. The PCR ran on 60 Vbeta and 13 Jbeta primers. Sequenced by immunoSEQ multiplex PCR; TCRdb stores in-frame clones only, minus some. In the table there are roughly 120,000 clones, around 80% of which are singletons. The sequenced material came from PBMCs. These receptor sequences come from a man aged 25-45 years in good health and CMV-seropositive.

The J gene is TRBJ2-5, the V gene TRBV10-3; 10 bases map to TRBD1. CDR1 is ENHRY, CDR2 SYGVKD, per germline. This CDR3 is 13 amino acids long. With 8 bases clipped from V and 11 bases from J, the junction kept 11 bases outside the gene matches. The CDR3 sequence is CAIREGQGREQYF. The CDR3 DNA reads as TGTGCCATCCGGGAGGGACAGGGGAGGGAGCAGTACTTC.

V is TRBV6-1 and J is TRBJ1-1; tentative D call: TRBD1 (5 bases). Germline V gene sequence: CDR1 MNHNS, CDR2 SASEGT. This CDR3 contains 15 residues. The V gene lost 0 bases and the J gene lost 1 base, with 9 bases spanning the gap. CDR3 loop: CASSEARGRNTEAFF. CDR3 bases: TGTGCCAGCAGTGAAGCGCGGGGACGGAACACTGAAGCTTTCTTT.

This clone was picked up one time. As DNA, the CDR3 is TGTGCCAGCAAAGTACAGCAGGCCGGGGGCACTGAAGCTTTCTTT. It specifies CASKVQQAGGTEAFF. The gene calls are TRBV7-2 and TRBJ1-1, with D possibly matching TRBD1 (5 bases). The CDR3 is made up of 15 amino acids. Trimming cost V 7 bases and J 4 bases, with 19 bases left between them. Germline CDR1 and CDR2: SGHTA and FQGNSA.

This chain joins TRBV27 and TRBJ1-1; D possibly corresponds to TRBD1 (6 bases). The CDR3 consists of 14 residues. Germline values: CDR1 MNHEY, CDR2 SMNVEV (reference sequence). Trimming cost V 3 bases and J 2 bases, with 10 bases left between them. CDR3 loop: CASSFRQDNTEAFF. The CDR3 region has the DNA TGTGCCAGCAGTTTCAGACAGGATAACACTGAAGCTTTCTTT.

CDR3 region: CASSYGQGVQPQHF. The CDR3 coding sequence is TGTGCCAGCAGTTACGGACAGGGGGTCCAGCCCCAGCATTTT. The rearrangement joins TRBV6-6 to TRBJ1-5; 10 bases fit TRBD1. This CDR3 region has 14 residues. J lost 7 bases, V lost 2 bases, and 2 bases had no gene match. Germline assignment: CDR1 MNHNY and CDR2 SVGAGI (reference sequence).

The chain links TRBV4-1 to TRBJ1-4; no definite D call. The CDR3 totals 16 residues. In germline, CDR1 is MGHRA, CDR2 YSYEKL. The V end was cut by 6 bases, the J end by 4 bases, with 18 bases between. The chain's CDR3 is CASRSKIATSNEKLFF. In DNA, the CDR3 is TGCGCCAGCAGGTCTAAGATCGCAACGAGTAATGAAAAACTGTTTTTT.

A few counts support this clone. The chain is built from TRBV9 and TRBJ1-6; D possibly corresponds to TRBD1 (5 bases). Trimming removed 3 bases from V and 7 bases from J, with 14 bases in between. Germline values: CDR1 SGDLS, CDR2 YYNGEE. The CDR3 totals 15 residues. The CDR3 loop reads CASSGPDSQNSPLHF. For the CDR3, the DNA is TGTGCCAGCAGCGGACCCGACAGTCAGAATTCACCCCTCCACTTT.

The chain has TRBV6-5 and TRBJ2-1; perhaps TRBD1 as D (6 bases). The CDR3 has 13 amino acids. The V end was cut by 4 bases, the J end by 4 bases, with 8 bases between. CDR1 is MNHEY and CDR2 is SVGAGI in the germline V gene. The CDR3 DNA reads TGTGCCAGCAGTTCTGACAGGTACAATGAGCAGTTCTTC. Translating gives CASSSDRYNEQFF.

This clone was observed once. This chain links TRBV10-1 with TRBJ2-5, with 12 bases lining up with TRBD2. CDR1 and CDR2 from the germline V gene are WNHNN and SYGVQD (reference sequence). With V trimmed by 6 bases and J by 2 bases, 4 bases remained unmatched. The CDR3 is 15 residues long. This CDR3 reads CASSAGLAGQETQYF. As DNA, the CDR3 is TGCGCCAGCAGCGCCGGACTAGCGGGGCAAGAGACCCAGTACTTC.

This CDR3 reads CATSRGGGGTAYEQYF. The CDR3 coding sequence is TGTGCCACCAGCAGAGGGGGCGGGGGGACTGCCTACGAGCAGTACTTC. The V gene is TRBV15, the J gene TRBJ2-7; 8 nucleotides line up with TRBD2. Germline V gene sequence: CDR1 LNHNV, CDR2 YYDKDF (reference sequence). This CDR3 has 16 amino acids. V gave up 1 base and J gave up 2 bases; unmatched junction bases: 7. Looking up the rest from reference TRBV15 and TRBJ2-7 gives the full variable domain: DAMVIQNPRYQVTQFGKPVTLSCSQTLNHNVMYWYQQKSSQAPKLLFHYYDKDFNNEADTPDNFQSRRPNTSFCFLDIRSPGLGDTAMYLCATSRGGGGTAYEQYFGPGTRLTVT.

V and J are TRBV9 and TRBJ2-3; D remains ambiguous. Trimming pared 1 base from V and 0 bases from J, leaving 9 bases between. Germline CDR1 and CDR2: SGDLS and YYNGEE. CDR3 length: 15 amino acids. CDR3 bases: TGTGCCAGCAGCGTAACGGGTTCTAGCACAGATACGCAGTATTTT. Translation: CASSVTGSSTDTQYF.

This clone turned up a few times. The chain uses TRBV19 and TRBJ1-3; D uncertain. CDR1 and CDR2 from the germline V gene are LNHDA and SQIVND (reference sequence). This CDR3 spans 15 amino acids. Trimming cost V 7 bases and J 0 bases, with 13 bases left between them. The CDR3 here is CASTPTASSGNTIYF. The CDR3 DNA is TGTGCCAGTACCCCGACTGCGAGCTCTGGAAACACCATATATTTT. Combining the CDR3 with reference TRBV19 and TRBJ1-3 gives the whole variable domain DGGITQSPKYLFRKEGQNVTLSCEQNLNHDAMYWYRQDPGQGLRLIYYSQIVNDFQKGDIAEGYSVSREKKESFPLTVTSAQKNPTAFYLCASTPTASSGNTIYFGEGSWLTVV.

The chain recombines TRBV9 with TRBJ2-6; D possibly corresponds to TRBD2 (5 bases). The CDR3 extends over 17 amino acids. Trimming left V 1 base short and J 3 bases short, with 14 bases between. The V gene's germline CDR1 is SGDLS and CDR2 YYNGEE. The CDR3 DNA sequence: TGTGCCAGCAGCGTAAAGGATCGAGGGCGTGGGGCCAACGTCCTGACTTTC. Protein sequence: CASSVKDRGRGANVLTF.

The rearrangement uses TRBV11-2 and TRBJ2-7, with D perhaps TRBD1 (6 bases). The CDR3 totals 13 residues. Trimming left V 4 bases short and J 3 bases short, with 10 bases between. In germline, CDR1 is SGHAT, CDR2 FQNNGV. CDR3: CASSSRDNYEQYF. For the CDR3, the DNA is TGTGCCAGCAGCTCTCGGGACAACTACGAGCAGTACTTC.

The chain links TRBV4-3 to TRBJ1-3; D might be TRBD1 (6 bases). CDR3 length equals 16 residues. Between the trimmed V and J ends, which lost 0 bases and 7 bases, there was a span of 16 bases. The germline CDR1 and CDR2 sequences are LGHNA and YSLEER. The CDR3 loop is CASSQDPSGARNTIYF. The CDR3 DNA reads TGCGCCAGCAGCCAAGATCCTTCAGGGGCTCGGAACACCATATATTTT.

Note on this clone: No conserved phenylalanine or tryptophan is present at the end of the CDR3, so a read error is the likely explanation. CDR3 DNA: TGTGCCAGCAGTTTTAGGGAGGGTGGTGGCTACACCTCC. Amino acids: CASSFREGGGYTS. This chain connects TRBV27 to TRBJ1-2, with no clear D. Trimming left V 3 bases short and J 7 bases short, with 12 bases between. Germline V lookup: CDR1 MNHEY, CDR2 SMNVEV (reference sequence). The CDR3 is 13 residues long.